This T cell receptor beta chain is drawn from a study of response to subunit inactivated influenza vaccine. Study-wide results and caveats: Authors suggested each seasonal influenza vaccination recruits few new T cells.

Germline lookup yields CDR1 DFQATT and CDR2 SNEGSKA (reference sequence). V lost 5 bases, J lost 3 bases, and 13 bases stayed unmatched. The CDR3 is 16 amino acids. Points on this clonotype: The antigen remains unidentified.

TCRdb re-called the RT-PCR reads through MiXCR, storing one row per CDR3 protein. The sample has 170,000 or so distinct CDR3 sequences; around 10% are singletons. The sample in question was CD8+ T cells sorted from PBMCs, obtained around 25 months after vaccination. The chain couples TRBV20-1 to TRBJ2-7, with 10 bases that match TRBD2. The TCR sequence derives from a man between 50 and 70 years old who received an inactivated influenza vaccine. CDR3 amino acids: CSAVRPLAGASYEQYF. In DNA form, the CDR3 reads TGCAGTGCTGTACGTCCTCTAGCGGGGGCCAGCTACGAGCAGTACTTC.